This paragraph covers one T cell receptor (beta chain) sequence. Its antigen is unknown. Sequencing used immunoSEQ multiplex PCR; TCRdb keeps in-frame clones, though not all of them. Here the sample spans 130,000 or so clones, roughly nine tenths being singletons. V dropped 5 bases and J dropped 8 bases, with 12 bases sitting between them. This CDR3 region has 12 residues. The V gene's germline CDR1 is LNHNV and CDR2 YYDKDF (reference sequence). The sample belongs to a study of T cell responses to AZD1222 COVID-19 vaccine. The study, taken as a whole, reports: AZD1222 recipients seropositive at baseline numbered only five to seven.

The chain employs TRBV15 and TRBJ1-1; perhaps TRBD1 as D (5 bases). Sequenced here: peripheral blood, sampled on day 0 of AZD1222 vaccination. The source of this sequence is an adult in good health. The CDR3 loop reads CATSPWGFEAFF. The CDR3 nucleotides are TGTGCCACCAGCCCGTGGGGGTTCGAAGCTTTCTTT.